This T cell receptor (beta chain) was sequenced in a study of beta chain features in type 1 diabetes. General study results and limits: Moderate but significant shortening of TCRB CDR3s was recorded in all four CD4+ subsets from Type 1 diabetes patients.

In regard to this clone: Its antigen remains unknown.

Researchers reported sorting CD4+ naive, central memory, regulatory and stem cell-like memory cells via CD45RO/CCR7/CD25/CD127/CD95/CD27. The CDR3 length is 19 residues. Germline CDR1 is SGDLS and CDR2 is YYNGEE. V lost 4 bases to trimming and J lost 5 bases; unmatched junction nucleotides: 13. Sequenced material consisted of expressed TCRB transcripts (all of the isolated RNA was reverse transcribed). Data came from immunoSEQ multiplex PCR; TCRdb stores just in-frame clones and leaves some out. The sample consists of about 340,000 clones, about 13% of them appearing once. The receptor was derived from a woman between 18 and 30 years old with type 1 diabetes. Sequencing was performed on naive CD4+ T cells from blood. The chain uses TRBV9 and TRBJ2-3; 16 bases line up with TRBD2. The CDR3 here is CASSSGLAGGPVGIDTQYF. The CDR3 nucleotides are TGTGCCAGCAGCTCGGGACTAGCGGGAGGGCCCGTTGGAATAGATACGCAGTATTTT.